This TCR beta chain is drawn from a study of T-cell memory formation after mild COVID-19. Study at large: For the most part, TCR clusters were specific to one donor. Study findings and constraints: Later expanders leaned toward CD4+, whereas clones contracting from day 15 to 85 were balanced CD4/CD8.

As to this clonotype: Antigen specificity is unknown.

MiXCR was run by TCRdb on the 5' RACE reads, yielding one entry per CDR3 protein. The table lists about 90,000 distinct CDR3 sequences, about 12% of them singletons. The sequencing input was PBMCs or a T cell subset sorted from them (not recorded which). This receptor was obtained from an adult woman who had mild COVID-19 (a few samples of this study predate the infection). Cell type and time point are not known.

The CDR3 DNA follows: TGCGCCAGCAGCCAGTGGGACACGCAAAATTCACCCCTCCACTTT. Its translation: CASSQWDTQNSPLHF. The rearrangement links TRBV4-1 to TRBJ1-6; D perhaps matches TRBD1 (6 bases). Trimming took off 3 bases at V and 7 bases at J, with 13 bases between the two ends. This CDR3 contains 15 residues. Germline V gene lookup returns CDR1 MGHRA and CDR2 YSYEKL.